What follows are 18 T cell receptor beta chains derived from one specimen sequenced in a study of regulatory T cells in long-lasting Graves disease. Time point: newly diagnosed GD, antithyroid drugs for less than 3 months. The authors made the TCR library using RNA they extracted from PBMCs. Arm-PCR of CDR3 regions and iRepertoire HTBI primers were the basis on which TCR beta libraries were built. TCRdb reprocessed the multiplex PCR reads via MiXCR and lists one record per CDR3 protein. The data contain a few hundred thousand distinct CDR3 sequences, roughly 14% of them singletons. These same data were also listed under a study on T cells in Graves' hyperthyroidism and ophthalmopathy.

Material: peripheral blood mononuclear cells (PBMCs), obtained at new diagnosis, from a patient treated with antithyroid drugs. The receptors were gathered from a man aged 30 to 45 with Graves disease.

The rearrangement links TRBV3-1 to TRBJ2-3; TRBD2 aligns across 9 bases. The CDR3 contains 16 residues. With V trimmed by 2 bases and J by 4 bases, 7 bases remained unmatched. In germline, CDR1 is LGHDT, CDR2 YNNKEL (reference sequence). CDR3 residues: CASSQSISSGADTQYF. CDR3 DNA: TGTGCCAGCAGCCAATCAATATCTAGCGGGGCAGATACGCAGTATTTT.

This clonotype was observed a few times. This chain connects TRBV3-1 to TRBJ2-4, with D perhaps TRBD1 or TRBD2 (5 bases each). Trimming shortened V by 2 bases and J by 2 bases, and 10 bases separated the two germline ends. This CDR3 is 15 amino acids long. Looked up from germline, CDR1 is LGHDT and CDR2 is YNNKEL (reference sequence). The DNA of the CDR3 is TGTGCCAGCAGCCAAAGAGGGGCCTCCAAAAACATTCAGTACTTC. This gives the protein CASSQRGASKNIQYF. The complete variable domain, with remaining parts taken from reference TRBV3-1 and TRBJ2-4, reads DTAVSQTPKYLVTQMGNDKSIKCEQNLGHDTMYWYKQDSKKFLKIMFSYNNKELIINETVPNRFSPKSPDKAHLNLHINSLELGDSAVYFCASSQRGASKNIQYFGAGTRLSVL.

This rearrangement joins TRBV5-1 to TRBJ2-7, with 9 bases identical to TRBD2. J gave up 3 bases and V 5 bases, and 9 bases lay outside the gene matches. The CDR3 spans 15 residues. Germline-derived CDR1 and CDR2 are SGHRS and YFSETQ. The CDR3 DNA is TGCGCCAGCAGACCGGGACTAGCTCCCAGCTACGAGCAGTACTTC. Its translation is CASRPGLAPSYEQYF.

This clonotype was observed many times. The V gene is TRBV7-9, the J gene TRBJ2-1, with D unclear. V was trimmed by 5 bases and J by 1 base, leaving 9 bases between them. The CDR3 sequence is 14 residues long. Per germline, CDR1 SEHNR and CDR2 FQNEAQ (reference sequence). The CDR3 sequence is CASSEDLSYNEQFF. DNA for the CDR3: TGTGCCAGCAGCGAGGACCTTTCCTACAATGAGCAGTTCTTC.

This clonotype was seen ten or more times. V and J are TRBV20-1 and TRBJ2-7; 16 bases align to TRBD2. This CDR3 has 16 amino acids. Trimming cost V 5 bases and J 2 bases; bases outside gene matches: 6. Germline V CDR1 and CDR2: DFQATT, SNEGSKA (reference sequence). CDR3 region: CSAAGTSGRGAYEQYF. CDR3 sequence (DNA): TGCAGTGCTGCAGGGACTAGCGGGAGGGGGGCCTACGAGCAGTACTTC.

This clonotype showed up many times. This chain links TRBV27 with TRBJ2-7; no reliable D call. The germline V gene has CDR1 MNHEY and CDR2 SMNVEV (reference sequence). V lost 2 bases to trimming and J lost 6 bases, with 14 bases between them. The CDR3 length is 14 residues. For the CDR3, the DNA is TGTGCCAGCAGTTTAAACACGTTATATTCCGAGCAGTACTTC. It is translated as CASSLNTLYSEQYF.

This clonotype was seen many times. The rearrangement joins TRBV18 to TRBJ2-1; D may be TRBD2 (6 bases). Per the germline V gene, CDR1 is KGHSH and CDR2 is LQKENI. The V end was cut by 2 bases, the J end by 8 bases, with 13 bases between. The CDR3 runs 14 residues. DNA of the CDR3: TGTGCCAGCTCACCATTAGGAGGGCCGTATGAGCAGTTCTTC. Its protein product is CASSPLGGPYEQFF.

This clonotype was picked up one time. This likely comes from a read error, as the CDR3 has no conserved phenylalanine or tryptophan at its end. The chain is built from TRBV12-3 or TRBV12-4 and TRBJ1-5; D possibly corresponds to TRBD1 (6 bases). Trimming took 3 bases from V and 6 from J, leaving 12 bases between them. The CDR3 is made up of 14 amino acids. The CDR3 DNA follows: TGTGCCAGCAGTTTTATCAGGGGAGGTCAGCCCCAGCATCTT. Encoded protein: CASSFIRGGQPQHL.

Details on this clonotype: The junction shows a germline mismatch at one end, possibly a read error. The J gene is TRBJ1-3, the V gene TRBV19, with 7 bases aligning to TRBD1. Germline CDR1 is LNHDA and CDR2 is SQIVND (reference sequence). The CDR3 sequence is 15 residues long. CDR3: CASRYRGGSGNAIYF. The CDR3 nucleotides are TGTGCCAGTAGGTACAGGGGTGGATCTGGAAACGCCATATATTTT.

This clonotype has a count of ten or more. J is TRBJ2-5 and V is TRBV10-3; possible D gene TRBD2, 5 bases. From germline, CDR1 is ENHRY and CDR2 SYGVKD. There are 15 residues in the CDR3. Trimming took off 2 bases at V and 1 base at J, with 11 bases between the two ends. The CDR3 loop is CAISEEGMSQETQYF. As DNA, the CDR3 is TGTGCCATCAGTGAGGAGGGCATGAGCCAAGAGACCCAGTACTTC.

This clonotype was observed at least ten times. The CDR3 loop reads CASSLGYVGPEAFF. The CDR3 nucleotides are TGTGCCAGCAGCCTAGGGTACGTAGGACCTGAAGCTTTCTTT. The chain combines TRBV12-3 or TRBV12-4 with TRBJ1-1, with D unresolved. The CDR3 extends over 14 amino acids. V was trimmed by 6 bases and J by 6 bases, leaving 17 bases between them.

This clonotype was observed a few times. The chain has TRBV20-1 and TRBJ2-7; weak D call: TRBD1 (6 bases). Trimming shortened V by 6 bases and J by 1 base, and 19 bases separated the two germline ends. Germline V gives CDR1 DFQATT, CDR2 SNEGSKA (reference sequence). The CDR3 is 15 residues long. The CDR3 DNA reads TGCAGTGCGTGGAGTGACAGGCCGGTTTCCTACGAGCAGTACTTC. It yields the protein CSAWSDRPVSYEQYF.

The table lists this clonotype with many counts. The chain employs TRBV15 and TRBJ1-5; 8 nucleotides align to TRBD1. The CDR3 loop spans 14 amino acids. Trimming at V came to 6 bases and at J to 4 bases, leaving 5 bases not matched to a gene. Germline V gene sequence: CDR1 LNHNV, CDR2 YYDKDF (reference sequence). CDR3 sequence reads: CATRATGGNQPQHF. The DNA of the CDR3 is TGTGCCACCAGGGCCACAGGGGGAAATCAGCCCCAGCATTTT.

This clonotype was counted at least ten times. V gene TRBV28 combines with J gene TRBJ2-1; 7 bases are a match to TRBD2. The tail of the sequence fits TRBJ2-5 better, so the J call may be wrong. The length of the CDR3 is 15 residues. From germline, CDR1 is MDHEN and CDR2 SYDVKM. The CDR3 sequence is CASTSRLAWSETQYF. For the CDR3, the DNA is TGTGCCAGCACTTCCAGACTAGCTTGGTCTGAGACCCAGTACTTC.

Turning to this clonotype: One junction end does not reproduce the germline sequence, and a read error may be involved. This chain joins TRBV24-1 and TRBJ2-1; 8 bases agree with TRBD2. Germline CDR1 is KGHDR and CDR2 is SFDVKD. The CDR3 runs to 16 residues. In DNA form, the CDR3 reads TGTGCCACCAGTGATTTGGGCAGCGGGAGTGTTTATGAGCATTTCTTC. Amino acid sequence: CATSDLGSGSVYEHFF.

This clonotype was seen ten or more times. The chain joins TRBV29-1 to TRBJ2-7; 14 bases are a match to TRBD2. Germline-derived CDR1 and CDR2 are SQVTM and ANQGSEA. This CDR3 region has 15 residues. The V and J ends lost 6 bases and 3 bases, in that order; junction bases with no gene match: 7. The CDR3 reads CSVVMGLAGDYEQYF. The CDR3 bases are TGCAGCGTCGTCATGGGACTAGCGGGGGACTACGAGCAGTACTTC.

This clonotype was detected a few times. The chain joins TRBV5-1 to TRBJ2-1, with TRBD2 matching over 14 bases. The ends lost 5 bases at V and 10 bases at J; junction bases unmatched: 8. This CDR3 region has 15 residues. Per germline, CDR1 SGHRS and CDR2 YFSETQ. This CDR3 is CASSQRLAGGNEQFF. The CDR3 region has the DNA TGCGCCAGCAGTCAAAGACTAGCGGGAGGGAACGAGCAGTTCTTC.

In this sample, this clonotype turned up many times. The chain recombines TRBV28 with TRBJ1-3, with D perhaps matching TRBD1 (6 bases). Trimming cost V 0 bases and J 3 bases, with 9 bases left between them. Germline values: CDR1 MDHEN, CDR2 SYDVKM. There are 15 residues in the CDR3. For the CDR3, the DNA is TGTGCCAGCAGTTTATGGTCAGGGGTTGGAAACACCATATATTTT. Encoded protein: CASSLWSGVGNTIYF.